The T cell receptor beta chain described here comes from a study of cytomegalovirus exposure and HLA in healthy donors. Germline V gene lookup returns CDR1 LNHNV and CDR2 YYDKDF (reference sequence). CDR3 size: 13 residues. The V end was cut by 0 bases, the J end by 4 bases, with 4 bases between. The PCR used 60 Vbeta and 13 Jbeta primers. The method was immunoSEQ multiplex PCR; TCRdb's version includes in-frame clones alone and lacks a portion of them. The sample carries 150,000 to 200,000 clones, 75% to 80% recorded once. Material: PBMCs. The V gene is TRBV15, the J gene TRBJ1-5; D gene uncertain. The receptor was derived from a middle-aged man in good health and CMV-seropositive. The CDR3 protein is CATSREANQPQHF. Here the CDR3 DNA reads TGTGCCACCAGCAGAGAGGCAAATCAGCCCCAGCATTTT. Full variable domain (remainder filled in from reference TRBV15 and TRBJ1-5): DAMVIQNPRYQVTQFGKPVTLSCSQTLNHNVMYWYQQKSSQAPKLLFHYYDKDFNNEADTPDNFQSRRPNTSFCFLDIRSPGLGDTAMYLCATSREANQPQHFGDGTRLSIL.